The sequence of this TCR beta chain was determined in a study of T-cell reconstitution after alpha-beta-depleted transplantation in children. The CDR3 loop spans 17 amino acids. Per the germline V gene, CDR1 is LGHNA and CDR2 is YNFKEQ. After removal of 0 bases from V and 6 bases from J, the junction contained 9 bases not matched to a gene. This clonotype has only a few counts. Unique molecular identifiers featured in how the TCRbeta library was prepared. TCRdb reprocessed the PCR reads with MiXCR, giving one entry per CDR3 protein. The data contain around 600,000 distinct CDR3 sequences, about 15% of them seen just once; the ten biggest clones take up approximately 1.1%.

This sample comprised PBMCs from the stem cell graft donor, obtained from the stem cell graft. The chain combines TRBV4-2 with TRBJ2-1; 9 bases fit TRBD2. The origin of this receptor is a human donor who donated a stem cell graft to a child with acute myeloid leukemia. CDR3 protein: CASSQDSSAGGSNEQFF. The CDR3 coding sequence is TGTGCCAGCAGCCAAGACTCATCGGCGGGGGGGTCCAATGAGCAGTTCTTC.